The sequence of this T cell receptor beta chain was determined in a study of T cell responses to AZD1222 COVID-19 vaccine (TCRdb year 2021). In the study overall: TCR sequencing was performed for approximately 240 trial participants, of whom about 200 were given two doses of AZD1222 and some 25 were given two doses of MenACWY control vaccine. Trial participants were enrolled by age into 18-55, 56-69 and 70-plus year subgroups, with approximately 150, 30 and 60 TCR-sequenced participants respectively.

In the paper's terms, the time point label means: about 28 days (+/-7) after the second vaccine dose. AZD1222 recipients with second doses at about 4 weeks or about 12 weeks were pooled, because spike-specific TCR depth and breadth did not differ between schedules. The vaccinee samples were drawn from two UK trials, COV001 and COV002, one of which was a single-blind randomized controlled phase 2/3 trial testing AZD1222 (ChAdOx1 nCoV-19) in healthy adults. Trial participant PBMC samples were collected at day 0 and day 28 after the second dose for TCRbeta chain sequencing. The investigation overall reported the following: The vaccine-associated CD4 TCRs covered the entire spike protein, and the dominant responses fell in regions 160-218 and 743-854. Conclusions about previously exposed vaccinees are limited, since just 5 to 7 AZD1222 recipients were seropositive for SARS-CoV-2 at baseline. Participants were mostly white British and included more females than males, and it was suggested by the authors that clonal diversity may have been underestimated. Reportedly, close to half of the unique spike-specific TCRs recognized epitopes lying outside the regions that are mutated in the B.1.351 and B.1.1.7 variants. After two AZD1222 doses, both the breadth and the depth of spike-specific TCRs were significantly higher than at day 0 and than in MenACWY recipients. The 56-69-year group was small, and its depth increase did not reach significance, likely because of low power. Because no day 14 peak-response samples were available, repertoires were characterized only after the peak T cell response.

The CDR3 regions of human TCRbeta chains were analyzed by immunosequencing. From the authors' description of their analysis: Repertoire TCRs were checked for matches against a reference library of SARS-CoV-2-specific TCRs that had been generated using the MIRA antigen-specificity platform. Breadth meant the fraction of unique TCRs that were SARS-CoV-2-associated, whereas depth meant the fraction of total T cells that were SARS-CoV-2-associated. Using the MIRA data, every spike-specific TCR was mapped to the spike region that the TCR reacted to and assigned to either a CD4 or a CD8 class. Log10-transformed breadth and depth values were compared by one-way ANOVA with Sidak's multiple comparisons tests. In TCRdb, the immuneACCESS table is reduced to in-frame sequences with V and J assigned. These tables do not hold every clone; where another copy was compared, an unresolved V gene accounts for under half, and the others remain unexplained. Clonal size and the V and J genes are those of that table, whereas D and trimming came from the DNA. The sample table holds over 50,000 clones, of which more than 70% were seen once. The ten largest clones represent more than 14% of the sample.

This clone appeared once. There is no known antigen for this receptor. Base qualities are missing; no much larger clone stands one base away. The receptor was derived from an adult who received the AZD1222 COVID-19 vaccine. The starting material was peripheral blood, obtained 28 days after the second AZD1222 dose.

This receptor has the CDR3 CASSLEGGREYTQYF. The DNA reads TGTGCCAGCAGCTTAGAAGGTGGGAGGGAGTATACGCAGTATTTT. Here the chain combines TRBV11-2 and TRBJ2-3, and 7 junctional nucleotides match TRBD2. Looking up the germline V gene yields CDR1 SGHAT and CDR2 FQNNGV. Germline trimming amounts to 0 bases on V and 7 bases on J, with 7 as the count of junction bases outside the gene matches. From the cysteine through the phenylalanine, the CDR3 covers 15 amino acids. Solely the CDR3 DNA is kept, with 45 bases framed from the first base.